This T cell receptor (beta chain) was recorded in a study of beta chain features in type 1 diabetes. This clone was counted only a few times. The target antigen is unknown. CD45RO/CCR7/CD25/CD127/CD95/CD27 staining was used to isolate CD4+ naive, central memory, regulatory and stem cell-like memory cells by sorting. Over 95% purity was reached by all sorted populations. The sequenced template was cDNA made from the entire isolated RNA. Profiling relied on immunoSEQ multiplex PCR, and the TCRdb table lists in-frame clones only, not all of them. The sample carries over 650,000 clones, about 14% recorded once. Study observations and caveats: All four CD4+ subsets from Type 1 diabetes patients carried moderately but significantly shorter TCRB CDR3s.

The receptor comes from a man between 18 and 35 years old with type 1 diabetes. The sequencing input was naive CD4+ T cells from blood.

The CDR3 sequence: CARSSDGQYF. As DNA, the CDR3 is TGTGCCAGGAGTTCGGATGGCCAGTACTTC. V and J are TRBV19 and TRBJ2-5; D uncertain. Germline loops: CDR1 LNHDA, CDR2 SQIVND (reference sequence). V lost 9 bases and J lost 10, with 12 bases in between. This CDR3 has 10 amino acids.